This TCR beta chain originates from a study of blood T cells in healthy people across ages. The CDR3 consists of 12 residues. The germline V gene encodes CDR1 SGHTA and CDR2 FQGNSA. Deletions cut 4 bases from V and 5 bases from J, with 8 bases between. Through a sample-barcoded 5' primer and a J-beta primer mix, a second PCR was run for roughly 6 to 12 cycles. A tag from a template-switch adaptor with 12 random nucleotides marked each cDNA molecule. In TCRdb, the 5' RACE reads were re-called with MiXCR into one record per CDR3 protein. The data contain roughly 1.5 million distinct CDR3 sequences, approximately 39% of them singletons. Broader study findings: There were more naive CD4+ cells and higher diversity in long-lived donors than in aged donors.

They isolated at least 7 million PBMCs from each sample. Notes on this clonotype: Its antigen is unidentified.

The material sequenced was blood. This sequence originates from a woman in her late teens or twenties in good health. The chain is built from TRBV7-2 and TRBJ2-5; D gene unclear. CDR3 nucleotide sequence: TGTGCCAGCAGCTCGCAAAGGGAGACCCAGTACTTC. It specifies CASSSQRETQYF.